A selection of T cell receptor beta chains follows, all from one sample in a study of metastatic and nonmetastatic thyroid tumors. With MiXCR, TCRdb called clones anew from the PCR reads. The data show roughly 16,000 clones, around 20% seen once. The sample consisted of blood. The receptors were gathered from a female donor with papillary thyroid cancer or a benign thyroid nodule (not recorded which). Some clones in this sample may be carry-over from other donors' samples. Both conserved end residues are part of each CDR3. Fields, in order: CDR3 protein, V gene.

CASSWRESTDTQYF TRBV6-2/TRBV6-3
CASSFSVKNIQYF TRBV12-3/TRBV12-4
CASSQSRGGYEKLFF TRBV5-4
CASKASGRVTDTQYF TRBV19
CASSLESGDSDTQYF TRBV5-1
CASSATMNTEAFF TRBV28
CASSREGSGRAHNEQFF TRBV4-3
CASRTGTSGGAWETQYF TRBV11-2
CASSQDGRRGMNTEAFF TRBV4-2
CASSLVSNEQFF TRBV11-2
CASSSTNKGSPLHF TRBV7-9
CASSQERGTKAYNEQFF TRBV3-1
CASSVANTDTQYF TRBV9
CASSQVIAGGYEQYF TRBV3-1
CASSPSPSTDTQYF TRBV27
CSAEIGFNRVQETQYF TRBV20-1
CASSPVGGDNEQFF TRBV6-1
CASSPGHLHEQYF TRBV11-3
CASRLGQPDGYTF TRBV2
CASTTTGGLPNEQFF TRBV2
CASSQVNIVNEAFF TRBV3-1
CASSYSAGANVLTF TRBV7-9
CASSAPSEVNYGYTF TRBV5-1
CASHPGRASNQPQHF TRBV19
CASDVRGPAVVPYEQYF TRBV6-2/TRBV6-3